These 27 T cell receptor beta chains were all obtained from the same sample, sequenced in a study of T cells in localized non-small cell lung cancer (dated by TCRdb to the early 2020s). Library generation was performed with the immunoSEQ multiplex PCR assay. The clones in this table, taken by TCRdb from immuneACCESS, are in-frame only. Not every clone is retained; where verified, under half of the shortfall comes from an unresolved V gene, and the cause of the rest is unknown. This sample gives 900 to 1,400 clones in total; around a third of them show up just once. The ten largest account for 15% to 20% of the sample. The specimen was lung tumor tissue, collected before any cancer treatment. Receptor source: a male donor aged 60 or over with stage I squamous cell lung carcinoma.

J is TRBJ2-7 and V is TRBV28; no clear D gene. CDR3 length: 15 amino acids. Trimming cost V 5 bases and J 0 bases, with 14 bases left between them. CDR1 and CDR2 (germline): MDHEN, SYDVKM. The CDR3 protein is CASSPSMTNSYEQYF. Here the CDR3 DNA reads TGTGCCAGCAGTCCCTCGATGACGAACTCCTACGAGCAGTACTTC.

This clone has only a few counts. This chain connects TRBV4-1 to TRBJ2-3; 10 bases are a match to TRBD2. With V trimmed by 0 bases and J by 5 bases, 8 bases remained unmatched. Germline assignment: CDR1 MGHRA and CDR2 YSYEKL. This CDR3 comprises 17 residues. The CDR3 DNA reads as TGCGCCAGCAGCCAAGATCAGCTAGCGGGAGTACAAGATACGCAGTATTTT. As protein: CASSQDQLAGVQDTQYF.

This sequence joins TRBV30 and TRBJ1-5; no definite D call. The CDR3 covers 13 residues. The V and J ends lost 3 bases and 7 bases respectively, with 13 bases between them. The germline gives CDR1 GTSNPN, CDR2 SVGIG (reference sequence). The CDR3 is CAWRGRVGQPQHF. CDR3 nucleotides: TGTGCCTGGAGGGGGAGGGTTGGGCAGCCCCAGCATTTT.

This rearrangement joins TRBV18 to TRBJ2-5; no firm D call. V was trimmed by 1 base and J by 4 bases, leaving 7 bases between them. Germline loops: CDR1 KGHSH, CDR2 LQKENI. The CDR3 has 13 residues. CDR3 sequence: CASSPRQRETQYF. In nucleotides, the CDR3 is TGTGCCAGCTCACCACGCCAGCGAGAGACCCAGTACTTC.

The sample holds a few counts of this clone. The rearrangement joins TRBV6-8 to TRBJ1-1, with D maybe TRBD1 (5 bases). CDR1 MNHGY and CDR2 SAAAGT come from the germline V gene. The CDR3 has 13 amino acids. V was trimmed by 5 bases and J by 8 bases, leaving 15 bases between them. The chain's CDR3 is CASSGEGRAEAFF. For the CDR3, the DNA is TGTGCCAGCAGTGGTGAGGGCAGGGCCGAAGCTTTCTTT.

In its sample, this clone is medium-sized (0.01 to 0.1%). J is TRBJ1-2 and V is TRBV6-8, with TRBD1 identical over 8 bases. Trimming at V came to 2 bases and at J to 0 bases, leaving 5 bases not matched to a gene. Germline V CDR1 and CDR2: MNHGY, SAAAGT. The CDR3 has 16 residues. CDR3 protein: CASSYNRGGTNYGYTF. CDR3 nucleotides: TGTGCCAGCAGTTACAACAGGGGGGGAACTAACTATGGCTACACCTTC.

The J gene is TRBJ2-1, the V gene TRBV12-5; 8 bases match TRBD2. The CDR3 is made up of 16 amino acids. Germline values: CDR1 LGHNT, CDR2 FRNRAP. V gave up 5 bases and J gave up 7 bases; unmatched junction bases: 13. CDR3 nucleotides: TGTGCTAGTGGTCCCGGACTAGCCGGGACGGGGAATGAGCAGTTCTTC. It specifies CASGPGLAGTGNEQFF.

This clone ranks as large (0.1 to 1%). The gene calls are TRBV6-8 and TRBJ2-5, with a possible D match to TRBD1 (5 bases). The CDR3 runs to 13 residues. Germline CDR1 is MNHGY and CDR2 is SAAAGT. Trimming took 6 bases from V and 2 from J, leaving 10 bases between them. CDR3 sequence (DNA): TGTGCCAGCAGGGCAGGGAAGCAAGAGACCCAGTACTTC. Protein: CASRAGKQETQYF.

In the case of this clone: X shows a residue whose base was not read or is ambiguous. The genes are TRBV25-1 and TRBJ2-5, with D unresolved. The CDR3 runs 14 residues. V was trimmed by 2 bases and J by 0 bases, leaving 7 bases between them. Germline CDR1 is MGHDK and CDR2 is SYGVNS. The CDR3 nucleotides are TGTGCCAGCAGTGAAARGGGCCACCAAGAGACCCAGTACTTC. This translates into CASSEXGHQETQYF.

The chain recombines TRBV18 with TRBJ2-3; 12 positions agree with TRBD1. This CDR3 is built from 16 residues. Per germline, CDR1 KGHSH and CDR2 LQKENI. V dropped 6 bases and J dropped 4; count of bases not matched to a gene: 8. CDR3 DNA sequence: TGTGCCAGCTCGCCGACCGGGACAGGGGGCGCAGATACGCAGTATTTT. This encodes CASSPTGTGGADTQYF.

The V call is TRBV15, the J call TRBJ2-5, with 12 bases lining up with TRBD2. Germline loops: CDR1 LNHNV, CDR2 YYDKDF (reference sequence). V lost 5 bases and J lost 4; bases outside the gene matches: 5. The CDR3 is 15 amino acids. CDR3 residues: CATSPWTSGIETQYF. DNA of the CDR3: TGTGCCACCAGCCCATGGACTAGCGGGATAGAGACCCAGTACTTC. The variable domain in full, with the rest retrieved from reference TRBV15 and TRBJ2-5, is DAMVIQNPRYQVTQFGKPVTLSCSQTLNHNVMYWYQQKSSQAPKLLFHYYDKDFNNEADTPDNFQSRRPNTSFCFLDIRSPGLGDTAMYLCATSPWTSGIETQYFGPGTRLLVL.

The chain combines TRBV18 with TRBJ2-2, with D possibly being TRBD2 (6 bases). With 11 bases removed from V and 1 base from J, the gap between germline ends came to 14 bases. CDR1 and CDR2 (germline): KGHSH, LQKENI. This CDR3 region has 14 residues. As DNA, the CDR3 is TGTGCCGGCAGGCGGCGGGAGAACACCGGGGAGCTGTTTTTT. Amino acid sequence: CAGRRRENTGELFF.

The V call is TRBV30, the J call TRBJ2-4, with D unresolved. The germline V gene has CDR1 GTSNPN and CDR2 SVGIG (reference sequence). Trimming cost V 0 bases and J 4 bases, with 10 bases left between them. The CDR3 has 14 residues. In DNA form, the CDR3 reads TGTGCCTGGAGTGTAGGTCTAGTGAAAAACATTCAGTACTTC. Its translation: CAWSVGLVKNIQYF.

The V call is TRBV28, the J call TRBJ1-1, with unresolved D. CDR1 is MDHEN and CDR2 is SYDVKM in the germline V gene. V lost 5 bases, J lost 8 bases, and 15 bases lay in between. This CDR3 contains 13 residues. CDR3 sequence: CASSRTQSREAFF. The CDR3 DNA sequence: TGTGCCAGCAGTCGGACCCAATCTCGGGAAGCTTTCTTT.

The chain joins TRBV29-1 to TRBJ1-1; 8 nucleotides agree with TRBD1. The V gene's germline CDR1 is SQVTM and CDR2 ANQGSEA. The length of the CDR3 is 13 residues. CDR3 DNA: TGCAGTGTAGTACAGGGGGGTGGTACTGAAGCTTTCTTT. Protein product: CSVVQGGGTEAFF.

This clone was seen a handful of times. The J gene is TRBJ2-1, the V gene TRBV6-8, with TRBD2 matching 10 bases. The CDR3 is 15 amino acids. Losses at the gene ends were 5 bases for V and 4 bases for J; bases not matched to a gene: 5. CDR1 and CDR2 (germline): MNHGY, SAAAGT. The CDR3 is CASSRKREGYNEQFF. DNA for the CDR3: TGTGCCAGCAGTCGGAAGCGGGAGGGTTACAATGAGCAGTTCTTC.

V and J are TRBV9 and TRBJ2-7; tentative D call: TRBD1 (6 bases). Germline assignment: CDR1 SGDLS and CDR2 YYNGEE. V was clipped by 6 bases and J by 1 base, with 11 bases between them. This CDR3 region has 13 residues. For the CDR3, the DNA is TGTGCCAGCACCCCAGGGGCTTCCTACGAGCAGTACTTC. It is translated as CASTPGASYEQYF.

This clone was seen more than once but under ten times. Here the CDR3 reads CASSRRPGRATNEQFF. The DNA of the CDR3 is TGCGCCAGCAGCCGCCGTCCGGGACGAGCTACAAATGAGCAGTTCTTC. The J gene is TRBJ2-1, the V gene TRBV4-1; D may match TRBD1 or TRBD2 (5 bases each). The V end lost 4 bases, the J end lost 7 bases, and 20 bases lay between the germline ends. The length of the CDR3 is 16 residues. CDR1 is MGHRA, CDR2 YSYEKL, per germline.

The CDR3 DNA sequence: TGTGCCAGCAGCGCGGGACCCTACCGTGCAAAAGCTAACTATGGCTACACCTTC. Its translation: CASSAGPYRAKANYGYTF. This sequence joins TRBV6-8 and TRBJ1-2; D might be TRBD1 (5 bases). V was trimmed by 6 bases and J by 0 bases, leaving 23 bases between them. The CDR3 spans 18 residues. Germline-derived CDR1 and CDR2 are MNHGY and SAAAGT.

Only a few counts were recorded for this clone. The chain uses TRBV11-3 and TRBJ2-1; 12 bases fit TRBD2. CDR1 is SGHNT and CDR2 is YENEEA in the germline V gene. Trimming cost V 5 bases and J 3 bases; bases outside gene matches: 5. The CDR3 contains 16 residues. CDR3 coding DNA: TGTGCCAGCAGCCCCGGACTAGCGGGAAACTACAATGAGCAGTTCTTC. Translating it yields CASSPGLAGNYNEQFF.

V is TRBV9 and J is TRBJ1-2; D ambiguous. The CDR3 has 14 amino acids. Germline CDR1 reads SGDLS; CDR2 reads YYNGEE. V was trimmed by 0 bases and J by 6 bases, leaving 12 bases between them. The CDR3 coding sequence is TGTGCCAGCAGCGTAGCCTTCGATCCTAATGGCTACACCTTC. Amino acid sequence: CASSVAFDPNGYTF.

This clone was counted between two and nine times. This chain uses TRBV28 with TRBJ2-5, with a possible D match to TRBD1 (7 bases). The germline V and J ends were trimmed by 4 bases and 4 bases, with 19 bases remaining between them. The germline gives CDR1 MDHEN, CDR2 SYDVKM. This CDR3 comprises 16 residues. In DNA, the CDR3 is TGTGCCAGCAGTTCGGTCCTGTGGAGGGGGCGAGAGACCCAGTACTTC. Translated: CASSSVLWRGRETQYF.

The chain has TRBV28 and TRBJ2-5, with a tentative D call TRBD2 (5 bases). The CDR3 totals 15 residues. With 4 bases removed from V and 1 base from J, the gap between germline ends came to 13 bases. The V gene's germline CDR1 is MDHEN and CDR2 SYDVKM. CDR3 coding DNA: TGTGCCAGCAGTTCCGCCTCCCGGGGCCAAGAGACCCAGTACTTC. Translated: CASSSASRGQETQYF.

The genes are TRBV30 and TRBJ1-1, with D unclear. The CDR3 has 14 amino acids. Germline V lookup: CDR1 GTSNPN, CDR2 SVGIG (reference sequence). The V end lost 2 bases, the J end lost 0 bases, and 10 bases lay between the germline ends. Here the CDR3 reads CAWSRSFLNTEAFF. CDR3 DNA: TGTGCCTGGAGTAGGTCTTTTCTGAACACTGAAGCTTTCTTT.

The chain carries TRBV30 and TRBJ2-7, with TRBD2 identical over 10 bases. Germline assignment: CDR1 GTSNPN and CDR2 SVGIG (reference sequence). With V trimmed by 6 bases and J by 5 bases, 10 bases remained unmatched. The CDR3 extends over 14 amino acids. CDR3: CACGAGGDLDEQYF. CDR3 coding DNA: TGTGCCTGTGGAGCGGGAGGGGATCTTGACGAGCAGTACTTC.

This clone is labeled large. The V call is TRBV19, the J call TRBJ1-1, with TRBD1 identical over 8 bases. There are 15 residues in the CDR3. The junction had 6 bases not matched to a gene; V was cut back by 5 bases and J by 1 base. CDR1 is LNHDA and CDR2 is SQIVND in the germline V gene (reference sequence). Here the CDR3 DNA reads TGTGCCAGTAGTCTCTTCGGGACAGGGAACACTGAAGCTTTCTTT. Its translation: CASSLFGTGNTEAFF.

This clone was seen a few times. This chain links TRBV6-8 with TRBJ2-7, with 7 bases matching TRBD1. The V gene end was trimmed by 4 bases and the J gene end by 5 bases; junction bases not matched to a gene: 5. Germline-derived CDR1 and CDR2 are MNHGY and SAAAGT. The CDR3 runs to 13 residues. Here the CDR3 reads CASSSDRFHEQYF. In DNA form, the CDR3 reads TGTGCCAGCAGTTCGGACAGGTTCCACGAGCAGTACTTC.